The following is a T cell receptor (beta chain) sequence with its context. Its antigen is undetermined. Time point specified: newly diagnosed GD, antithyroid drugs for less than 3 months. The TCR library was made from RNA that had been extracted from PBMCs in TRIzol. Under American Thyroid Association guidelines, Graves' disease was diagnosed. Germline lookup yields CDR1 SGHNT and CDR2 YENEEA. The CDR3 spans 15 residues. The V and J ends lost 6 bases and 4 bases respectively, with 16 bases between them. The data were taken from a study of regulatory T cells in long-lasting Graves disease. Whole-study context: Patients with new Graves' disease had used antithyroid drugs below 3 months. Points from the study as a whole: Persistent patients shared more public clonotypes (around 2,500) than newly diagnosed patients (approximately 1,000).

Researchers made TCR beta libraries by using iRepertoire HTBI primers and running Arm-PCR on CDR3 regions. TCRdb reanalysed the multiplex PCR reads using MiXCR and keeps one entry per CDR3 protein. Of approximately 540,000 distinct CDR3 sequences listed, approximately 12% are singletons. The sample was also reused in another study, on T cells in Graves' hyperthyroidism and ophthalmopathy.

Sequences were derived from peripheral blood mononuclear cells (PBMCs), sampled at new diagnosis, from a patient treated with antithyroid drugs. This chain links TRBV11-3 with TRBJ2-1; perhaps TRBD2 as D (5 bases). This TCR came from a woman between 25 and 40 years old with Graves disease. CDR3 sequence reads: CASSSPVEVYNEQFF. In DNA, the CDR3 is TGTGCCAGCAGTTCCCCCGTGGAGGTTTACAATGAGCAGTTCTTC.